The entry that follows covers one T cell receptor beta chain sequence. This entry comes from a study of blood T cell repertoires in COVID-19. Turning to the study itself: Both acute and convalescent COVID-19 samples were obtained from the United States, Italy and Spain. From T cells, B-cell-depleted T cells, or PBMCs came the material, which was cDNA or gDNA.

Authors' processing steps: Researchers report that nucleated cell counts were estimated from reference gene primer amplification. Generated by immunoSEQ multiplex PCR, the TCRdb table keeps only in-frame clones and is missing some. V and J calls and clone size follow that table, whereas D and trimming were derived from the DNA. Of 150,000 to 200,000 clones detected, around four fifths appear once; the ten largest clones hold about 11%. J gave up 1 base and V 3 bases, and 3 bases lay outside the gene matches. The CDR3 has 14 amino acids. Germline values: CDR1 MNHEY, CDR2 SMNVEV (reference sequence). The material sequenced was peripheral blood. The chain joins TRBV27 to TRBJ2-7; TRBD1 aligns across 7 bases. This clonotype was obtained from a human donor in a cohort sampled during active COVID-19. CDR3 in DNA: TGTGCCAGCAGTTTTCAGGGGGATTCCTACGAGCAGTACTTC. Translated: CASSFQGDSYEQYF.